These T cell receptor beta chains were read from a single sample in a study of T cell responses to AZD1222 COVID-19 vaccine. Only in-frame clones appear in the TCRdb table, and some are missing; sequencing was by immunoSEQ multiplex PCR. This table holds 90,000 to 150,000 clones, around 92% found once. Sequencing was performed on peripheral blood, taken on day 0 of AZD1222 vaccination. The receptors were sampled from an adult in good health. Both conserved end residues are part of each CDR3. Fields, in order: V gene, clone size, J gene, D gene, CDR3 DNA, CDR3 protein. D genes are given only for firm matches. Some rows have no size entry. The others give once, few or many, or a class for an expanded clone.

v_call: TRBV19
clone_size: .
j_call: TRBJ1-1
d_call: TRBD1
cdr3_nt: TGTGCCAGTAGTATTCCCCAGGGGGCTGGGCGGACTGAAGCTTTCTTT
cdr3_aa: CASSIPQGAGRTEAFF

v_call: TRBV3-1/TRBV3-2
clone_size: .
j_call: TRBJ2-1
d_call: .
cdr3_nt: TGTGCCAGCAGCCAGGGCCGGGACTCGAGCTCCTACAATGAGCAGTTCTTC
cdr3_aa: CASSQGRDSSSYNEQFF

v_call: TRBV19
clone_size: .
j_call: TRBJ1-1
d_call: .
cdr3_nt: TGTGCCAGTAGTTCAGGGCGCCGAAGGGTTCTAAACACTGAAGCTTTCTTT
cdr3_aa: CASSSGRRRVLNTEAFF

v_call: TRBV5-1
clone_size: .
j_call: TRBJ2-1
d_call: TRBD1
cdr3_nt: TGCGCCAGCAGCTTGGGACAGGGCTCCTACAATGAGCAGTTCTTC
cdr3_aa: CASSLGQGSYNEQFF

v_call: TRBV27
clone_size: .
j_call: TRBJ1-1
d_call: TRBD1
cdr3_nt: TGTGCCAGCAGTAGCAGGGGGCTGAGCACTGAAGCTTTCTTT
cdr3_aa: CASSSRGLSTEAFF

v_call: TRBV27
clone_size: .
j_call: TRBJ1-3
d_call: .
cdr3_nt: TGTGCCAGCATTGGTCAAAGTGGAAACACCATATATTTT
cdr3_aa: CASIGQSGNTIYF

v_call: TRBV6-5
clone_size: .
j_call: TRBJ1-1
d_call: .
cdr3_nt: TGTGCCAGCAGTTACAGGAGGGGGACTGAAGCTTTCTTT
cdr3_aa: CASSYRRGTEAFF

v_call: TRBV19
clone_size: .
j_call: TRBJ2-1
d_call: TRBD2
cdr3_nt: TGTGCCAGCACCGGACTAGCGGGGGCCAACTACAATGAGCAGTTCTTC
cdr3_aa: CASTGLAGANYNEQFF

v_call: TRBV7-9
clone_size: .
j_call: TRBJ2-1
d_call: .
cdr3_nt: TGTGCCAGCAGCTTAACGCGACTAGACAATGAGCAGTTCTTC
cdr3_aa: CASSLTRLDNEQFF

v_call: TRBV2
clone_size: .
j_call: TRBJ1-2
d_call: .
cdr3_nt: TGTGCCAGCAGTCCTCAGGACACCCCCTATGGCTACACCTTC
cdr3_aa: CASSPQDTPYGYTF

v_call: TRBV5-6
clone_size: .
j_call: TRBJ1-2
d_call: TRBD1
cdr3_nt: TGTGCCAGCAGCTTGGTTGGTGGGACAGGGACTAACTATGGCTACACCTTC
cdr3_aa: CASSLVGGTGTNYGYTF

v_call: TRBV6-5
clone_size: .
j_call: TRBJ1-2
d_call: .
cdr3_nt: TGTGCCAGCAGTTACACAACAGGTCCCCCTAACTATGGCTACACCTTC
cdr3_aa: CASSYTTGPPNYGYTF

v_call: TRBV19
clone_size: .
j_call: TRBJ2-5
d_call: .
cdr3_nt: TGTGCCAGTAGTATATCCACGGCGGGGGAGACCCAGTACTTC
cdr3_aa: CASSISTAGETQYF

v_call: TRBV29-1
clone_size: .
j_call: TRBJ1-2
d_call: TRBD1
cdr3_nt: TGCAGCGCTACGCCTGGACAGGGGATGAAGAATGGCTACACCTTC
cdr3_aa: CSATPGQGMKNGYTF

v_call: TRBV5-6
clone_size: .
j_call: TRBJ2-1
d_call: TRBD2
cdr3_nt: TGTGCCAGCAGCAACGTCCCTAGCGGGAGGAAGTTCTTC
cdr3_aa: CASSNVPSGRKFF

v_call: TRBV18
clone_size: .
j_call: TRBJ1-5
d_call: .
cdr3_nt: TGTGCCAGCTCACCAGGGGTCAGCAATCAGCCCCAGCATTTT
cdr3_aa: CASSPGVSNQPQHF

v_call: TRBV7-9
clone_size: .
j_call: TRBJ1-3
d_call: .
cdr3_nt: TGTGCCAGCAGCTTGGGTTCCGTGGCGAGCTCTGGAAACACCATATATTTT
cdr3_aa: CASSLGSVASSGNTIYF

v_call: TRBV5-1
clone_size: .
j_call: TRBJ2-1
d_call: .
cdr3_nt: TGCGCCAGCAGCTTGGGAGGGGGAAGGGATGAGCAGTTCTTC
cdr3_aa: CASSLGGGRDEQFF

v_call: TRBV7-8
clone_size: .
j_call: TRBJ2-5
d_call: .
cdr3_nt: TGTGCCAGCAGCATACCCGGGGGCCGGAAAGAGACCCAGTACTTC
cdr3_aa: CASSIPGGRKETQYF

v_call: TRBV6-5
clone_size: .
j_call: TRBJ2-3
d_call: TRBD2
cdr3_nt: TGTGCCAGCAGTTCGGGACTAGCGGGATTCAGAGATACGCAGTATTTT
cdr3_aa: CASSSGLAGFRDTQYF

v_call: TRBV28
clone_size: .
j_call: TRBJ2-7
d_call: .
cdr3_nt: TGTGCCAGCAGTTTGGTGGGGGGCAGGTACGAGCAGTACTTC
cdr3_aa: CASSLVGGRYEQYF

v_call: TRBV30
clone_size: .
j_call: TRBJ1-2
d_call: TRBD1
cdr3_nt: TGTGCCTGGAGGGACAGGGGGAGGAATGGCTACACCTTC
cdr3_aa: CAWRDRGRNGYTF

v_call: TRBV24-1
clone_size: .
j_call: TRBJ1-2
d_call: .
cdr3_nt: TGTGCCACCGGGGGGGGAAGTCCCAGGGTTATTGGTAACTATGGCTACACCTTC
cdr3_aa: CATGGGSPRVIGNYGYTF

v_call: TRBV7-2
clone_size: once
j_call: TRBJ2-6
d_call: .
cdr3_nt: TGTGCCAGCAGCTTAGAGGCGGGGTATACCTCTGGGGCCAACGTCCTGACTTTC
cdr3_aa: CASSLEAGYTSGANVLTF

v_call: TRBV14
clone_size: .
j_call: TRBJ2-7
d_call: .
cdr3_nt: TGTGCCAGCAGCCCTGGACCACGCGAGCAGTACTTC
cdr3_aa: CASSPGPREQYF

v_call: TRBV2
clone_size: .
j_call: TRBJ2-5
d_call: .
cdr3_nt: TGTGCCAGCAAGGGGGGGGCTTATGAAGAGACCCAGTACTTC
cdr3_aa: CASKGGAYEETQYF

v_call: TRBV6-5
clone_size: .
j_call: TRBJ2-1
d_call: .
cdr3_nt: TGTGCCACGTTAGGGGGGCGCGAGCAGTTCTTC
cdr3_aa: CATLGGREQFF

v_call: TRBV6-2/TRBV6-3
clone_size: once
j_call: TRBJ1-2
d_call: .
cdr3_nt: TGTGCCAGCAGTCCGAGGGCCCTTCCCTATGGCTACACCTTC
cdr3_aa: CASSPRALPYGYTF

v_call: TRBV3-1/TRBV3-2
clone_size: .
j_call: TRBJ2-7
d_call: .
cdr3_nt: TGTGCCAGCAGCCAAGGGGCTCGCAAAAACGAGCAGTACTTC
cdr3_aa: CASSQGARKNEQYF

v_call: TRBV7-8
clone_size: once
j_call: TRBJ2-5
d_call: TRBD2
cdr3_nt: TGTGCCAGCAGCTTTGGTAGCGGGGCCTCCCAAGAGACCCAGTACTTC
cdr3_aa: CASSFGSGASQETQYF

v_call: TRBV19
clone_size: .
j_call: TRBJ1-1
d_call: TRBD1
cdr3_nt: TGTGCCAGTAGTCGGGACAGGGAGACTGAAGCTTTCTTT
cdr3_aa: CASSRDRETEAFF

v_call: TRBV30
clone_size: .
j_call: TRBJ1-6
d_call: .
cdr3_nt: TGTGCCTGGAGTGTTGGGCAGTATAATTCACCCCTCCACTTT
cdr3_aa: CAWSVGQYNSPLHF

v_call: TRBV3-1/TRBV3-2
clone_size: .
j_call: TRBJ1-6
d_call: TRBD1
cdr3_nt: TGTGCCAGCAGCCGGGGACAGGGAAATTCACCCCTCCACTTT
cdr3_aa: CASSRGQGNSPLHF

v_call: TRBV12-3/TRBV12-4
clone_size: .
j_call: TRBJ2-1
d_call: .
cdr3_nt: TGTGCCAGCAGTTCCAGTCAGGGCGATGAGCAGTTCTTC
cdr3_aa: CASSSSQGDEQFF

v_call: TRBV19
clone_size: .
j_call: TRBJ1-2
d_call: .
cdr3_nt: TGTGCCAGTAGTATAAGGGAGGGCTATGGCTACACCTTC
cdr3_aa: CASSIREGYGYTF

v_call: TRBV7-9
clone_size: .
j_call: TRBJ2-5
d_call: TRBD2
cdr3_nt: TGTGCCAGCAGCCCAGGGGCTAGCGGGCAAGAGACCCAGTACTTC
cdr3_aa: CASSPGASGQETQYF

v_call: TRBV10-3
clone_size: .
j_call: TRBJ1-1
d_call: TRBD1
cdr3_nt: TGTGCCATCAGTGATAGGTCGAGACAGGGGGCTGGTGAAGCTTTCTTT
cdr3_aa: CAISDRSRQGAGEAFF

v_call: TRBV5-1
clone_size: .
j_call: TRBJ1-4
d_call: .
cdr3_nt: TGCGCCAGCAGCCCAAGACAGTCAACTAATGAAAAACTGTTTTTT
cdr3_aa: CASSPRQSTNEKLFF

v_call: TRBV6-4
clone_size: .
j_call: TRBJ1-6
d_call: TRBD1
cdr3_nt: TGTGCCAGCAGGGCCGACGGACAGGCTCACTCACCCCTCCACTTT
cdr3_aa: CASRADGQAHSPLHF

v_call: TRBV18
clone_size: few
j_call: TRBJ1-1
d_call: .
cdr3_nt: TGTGCCAGCTCACCGCAGGGAGAGACTGAAGCTTTCTTT
cdr3_aa: CASSPQGETEAFF

v_call: TRBV6-2/TRBV6-3
clone_size: .
j_call: TRBJ2-7
d_call: .
cdr3_nt: TGTGCCAGCAGTTACAGTTACTACGAGCAGTACTTC
cdr3_aa: CASSYSYYEQYF

v_call: TRBV7-9
clone_size: .
j_call: TRBJ2-7
d_call: TRBD1
cdr3_nt: TGTGCCAGCAGGCAGGGGGCTTACGAGCAGTACTTC
cdr3_aa: CASRQGAYEQYF

v_call: TRBV10-3
clone_size: .
j_call: TRBJ2-2
d_call: .
cdr3_nt: TGTGCCATCAGTGCGGGAAACCCGGGGGAGCTGTTTTTT
cdr3_aa: CAISAGNPGELFF

v_call: TRBV11-2
clone_size: .
j_call: TRBJ1-2
d_call: TRBD1
cdr3_nt: TGTGCCAGCAGCGGGACAGGGGGCGTCTTCAACGATGGCTACACCTTC
cdr3_aa: CASSGTGGVFNDGYTF

v_call: TRBV7-2
clone_size: once
j_call: TRBJ2-5
d_call: TRBD2
cdr3_nt: TGTGCCAGCAGCCACCAGGGACTAGCGGGGGAAGAGACCCAGTACTTC
cdr3_aa: CASSHQGLAGEETQYF

v_call: TRBV5-4
clone_size: .
j_call: TRBJ2-3
d_call: .
cdr3_nt: TGTGCCAGCAGCCCTCAGAGCACAGATACGCAGTATTTT
cdr3_aa: CASSPQSTDTQYF